This T cell receptor (beta chain) was captured by sequencing in a study of post-analysis software for immune sequencing data. About the research overall: Disease trajectories encompassed relapsing-remitting, secondary progressive and progressive-relapsing multiple sclerosis.

Regarding this clonotype: Antigen: not known.

Points from the study as a whole: In multiple sclerosis, normalized Chao1 diversity was significantly below that of controls. TRBV5-6, TRBV5-1 and TRBV20-1 were among roughly 5 TRBV segments more frequent in patients than controls.

The TCR beta cDNA libraries contained unique molecular identifiers. One entry per CDR3 protein, called by TCRdb with MiXCR from the PCR reads. The data contain 750,000 to 900,000 distinct CDR3 sequences, around 45% of them singletons. The germline V gene encodes CDR1 MNHEY and CDR2 SMNVEV (reference sequence). V lost 8 bases to trimming and J lost 7 bases, with 15 bases between them. The length of the CDR3 is 13 residues. The sequenced material came from blood. V and J are TRBV27 and TRBJ1-5; no clear D. This receptor was taken from a girl aged 5-17 years with multiple sclerosis. Written as DNA, the CDR3 is TGTGCCAGCGCTATAAGGATCTCGCAGCCCCAGCATTTT. It translates to CASAIRISQPQHF.